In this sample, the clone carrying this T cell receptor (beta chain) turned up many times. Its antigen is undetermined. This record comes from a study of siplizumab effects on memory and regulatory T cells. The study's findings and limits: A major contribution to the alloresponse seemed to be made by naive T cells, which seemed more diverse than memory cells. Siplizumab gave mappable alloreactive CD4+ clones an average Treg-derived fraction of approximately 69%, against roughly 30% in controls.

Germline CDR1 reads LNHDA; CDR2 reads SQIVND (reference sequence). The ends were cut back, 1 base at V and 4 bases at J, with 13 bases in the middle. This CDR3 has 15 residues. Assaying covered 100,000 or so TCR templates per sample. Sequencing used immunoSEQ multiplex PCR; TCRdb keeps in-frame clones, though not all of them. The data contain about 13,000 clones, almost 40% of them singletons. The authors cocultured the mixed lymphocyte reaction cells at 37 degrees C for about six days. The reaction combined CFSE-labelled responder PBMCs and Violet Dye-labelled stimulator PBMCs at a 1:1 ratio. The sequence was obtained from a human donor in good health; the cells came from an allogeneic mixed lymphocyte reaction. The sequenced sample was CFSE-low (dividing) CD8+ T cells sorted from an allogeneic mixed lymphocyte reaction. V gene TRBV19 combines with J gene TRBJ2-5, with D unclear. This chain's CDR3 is CASSIGGQMGETQYF. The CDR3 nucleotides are TGTGCCAGTAGTATAGGTGGCCAAATGGGAGAGACCCAGTACTTC.